The entry below gives a single T cell receptor (beta chain) sequence along with its context. The source of the sample is a study of T cell changes during pregnancy in multiple sclerosis. Clones were read by immunoSEQ multiplex PCR, and TCRdb kept only the in-frame ones, dropping some. Among 77,000 or so clones listed, 80% to 95% were seen once. The specimen was peripheral blood, collected in the second trimester of pregnancy. The sequence was obtained from a female donor in good health, enrolled as a control in a pregnancy study.

The CDR3 DNA reads as TGCGCCAGCAGCCAATCCCAACGACTAGCGGGAGAGCAGTACTTC. Its translation: CASSQSQRLAGEQYF. V gene TRBV4-3 combines with J gene TRBJ2-7, with 11 bases matching TRBD2. V was pared by 2 bases and J by 7 bases, with 7 bases of the junction left unmatched. The CDR3 runs 15 residues. Germline loops: CDR1 LGHNA, CDR2 YSLEER.